The next 3 T cell receptor beta chains were all read from a single sample in a study of T cells after yellow fever vaccination. TCRdb re-called the 5' RACE reads with MiXCR, one entry per CDR3 protein. The sample records about 75,000 distinct CDR3 sequences, under 9.5% being singletons. This specimen consisted of CD8+ T cells sorted from PBMCs, obtained roughly 10 days after the first yellow fever vaccination. These receptors were obtained from a man aged 18-30 years who received the YFV17D yellow fever vaccine.

In its sample, this clonotype was seen a few times. The rearrangement joins TRBV11-2 to TRBJ2-5, with TRBD2 matching over 15 bases. The germline gives CDR1 SGHAT, CDR2 FQNNGV. The CDR3 is 20 residues long. Germline trimming cut 4 bases from V and 5 bases from J; bases unmatched to any gene: 17. The CDR3 DNA is TGTGCCAGCAGCTCCGGCGTTCGAGGACTAGCGGGGGGGTTAGAGGAGACCCAGTACTTC. As protein: CASSSGVRGLAGGLEETQYF.

This clonotype was seen ten or more times. The rearrangement uses TRBV7-9 and TRBJ2-7; 11 positions agree with TRBD1. With 1 base clipped from V and 4 bases from J, the junction kept 3 bases outside the gene matches. The length of the CDR3 is 15 residues. Germline V lookup: CDR1 SEHNR, CDR2 FQNEAQ (reference sequence). CDR3 coding DNA: TGTGCCAGCAGCTTAGTCGGACAGGGGGCGTACGAGCAGTACTTC. It translates to CASSLVGQGAYEQYF.

In this sample, this clonotype turned up many times. J is TRBJ2-7 and V is TRBV6-5, with 8 nucleotides matching TRBD1. Per the germline V gene, CDR1 is MNHEY and CDR2 is SVGAGI. The V segment lost 8 bases and the J segment 1 base; nucleotides outside the gene matches: 4. The CDR3 is made up of 13 amino acids. The DNA of the CDR3 is TGTGCCAGCCGGGACAGGAGTTCCTACGAGCAGTACTTC. Translation: CASRDRSSYEQYF.